This is a list of T cell receptor beta chains from one sample in a study of STAT5B mutations in CD4+ large granular lymphocyte leukemia. TCRdb's copy holds only in-frame clones and misses some; the assay was immunoSEQ multiplex PCR. The sample yields 45,000 to 55,000 clones, about 70% seen once. Sequenced sample: CD4+ T cells from blood buffy coats. The receptors derive from a human donor in good health. Both conserved end residues are part of each CDR3. D genes are given only for firm matches. The listing skips clone size in some rows; elsewhere it reads once, few, many or a size class.

-	TRBV27	-	TRBJ1-5	TGTGCCAGCAACCCCCAGGGAGATAGCAATCAGCCCCAGCATTTT	CASNPQGDSNQPQHF
TRBD1	TRBV19	-	TRBJ1-1	TGTGCCAGTAGTAACTCCTGGACAGGAAAGAACACTGAAGCTTTCTTT	CASSNSWTGKNTEAFF
-	TRBV6-5	once	TRBJ1-1	TGTGCCAGCAGTTACCCCGACCCGAACACTGAAGCTTTCTTT	CASSYPDPNTEAFF
-	TRBV15	-	TRBJ1-4	TGTGCCACCAGCGAGGGAACTGAATATATTGGAAAACTGTTTTTT	CATSEGTEYIGKLFF
-	TRBV11-3	-	TRBJ2-5	TGTGCCAGCAGCGCGGGACAGACGACCCAGTACTTC	CASSAGQTTQYF
TRBD1	TRBV6-1	-	TRBJ1-4	TGTGCCAGCAGTGAAGACCCTCCGGGGACAGGGGTCGAAAAACTGTTTTTT	CASSEDPPGTGVEKLFF
-	TRBV30	-	TRBJ2-5	TGTGCCTGGAAGTCGGGGGGCGAAGAGACCCAGTACTTC	CAWKSGGEETQYF
-	TRBV6-1	few	TRBJ2-6	TGTGCCAGCAGTGAAGAGGGGTCTGGGGCCAACGTCCTGACTTTC	CASSEEGSGANVLTF
-	TRBV2	-	TRBJ2-1	TGTGCCAGCAGTGAAGCCTTGGGCAGCCTGGGGAACAATGAGCAGTTCTTC	CASSEALGSLGNNEQFF
TRBD1	TRBV4-2	few	TRBJ1-4	TGTGCCAGCAGCCAAGGGGCAGGGGGCGATGAAAAACTGTTTTTT	CASSQGAGGDEKLFF
-	TRBV19	-	TRBJ2-5	TGTGCCAGTAGTCGCCGTCCGATAGAGACCCAGTACTTC	CASSRRPIETQYF
TRBD2	TRBV5-1	-	TRBJ2-1	TGCGCCAGCAGCTTGGCTAGCGGGGGCTATAGTAATGAGCAGTTCTTC	CASSLASGGYSNEQFF
-	TRBV2	-	TRBJ2-3	TGTGCCAGCAGTGAGGAGGCCTTGACGCAGTATTTT	CASSEEALTQYF
-	TRBV10-3	-	TRBJ1-4	TGTGCCATCAGGGGGAATAGAGATGAAAAACTGTTTTTT	CAIRGNRDEKLFF
TRBD1	TRBV7-2	once	TRBJ2-2	TGTGCCAGCAGCACGCAGACAGGGGCCGATGGGGAGCTGTTTTTT	CASSTQTGADGELFF
TRBD1	TRBV18	once	TRBJ1-2	TGTGCCAGCTCACCCCCGGGACAGGAGATCGCGGGCTACACCTTC	CASSPPGQEIAGYTF